This T cell receptor beta chain stems from a study of CD4 T cells in relation to SARS-CoV-2 and coronaviruses. Overall study: ViraFEST: approximately eleven-day antigen culture of PBMCs, then TCR beta CDR3 sequencing.

For around ten days, about 9.9 x 10^4 sorted CD4+ cells grew with T cell-depleted PBMCs and CEF. In regard to this clone: The antigen is unknown.

Clones were read by immunoSEQ multiplex PCR, and TCRdb kept only the in-frame ones, dropping some. The table lists tens of thousands of clones, 77% of them singletons. CDR1 and CDR2 (germline): SGHDT, YYEEEE. The junction had 6 bases not matched to a gene; V was cut back by 5 bases and J by 10 bases. The CDR3 is 13 amino acids. This TCR was sampled from an adult with COVID-19. This chain joins TRBV5-6 and TRBJ2-7; 13 positions match TRBD2. Sequenced material: memory CD4+ T cells from PBMCs, cultured in vitro. CDR3 in amino acids: CASSGLAGAFQYF. CDR3 bases: TGTGCCAGCAGTGGACTAGCGGGAGCCTTCCAGTACTTC.